These T cell receptor beta chains were read from a single sample in a study of blood T cells in healthy people across ages. MiXCR was run by TCRdb on the 5' RACE reads, yielding one entry per CDR3 protein. Among 1,300,000 or so distinct CDR3 sequences listed, roughly 59% were seen once. The sequencing input was blood. The receptors stem from a man younger than 30 in good health. CDR3s include the opening cysteine and the closing phenylalanine or tryptophan. Each record gives: V gene, J gene, clone size, D gene, CDR3 DNA, CDR3 protein. D genes are given only for firm matches. Clone size is not always given. Where it is, it says once, few, many or a class for expanded clones.

>TRBV2|TRBJ1-5|.|.
TGTGCCAGCAGTGAAGCCCTGGGGAGGGGACAGCCCCAGCATTTT
CASSEALGRGQPQHF
>TRBV6-5|TRBJ2-1|.|TRBD1
TGTGCCTGCCGGGACAGTTCTTGGGATGAGCAGTTCTTC
CACRDSSWDEQFF
>TRBV21-1|TRBJ2-7|.|.
TGTGCCAGCAGCACCCGACAGGGTCGCTACGAGCAGTACTTC
CASSTRQGRYEQYF
>TRBV7-9|TRBJ2-1|few|.
TGTGCCAGCAGCTCCCCTAGGGTCCCCTACAATGAGCAGTTCTTC
CASSSPRVPYNEQFF
>TRBV7-2|TRBJ1-5|.|.
TGTGCCAGCAGCTTAGGGCATACAGGCTGGGGCTCTAGCAATCAGCCCCAGCATTTT
CASSLGHTGWGSSNQPQHF
>TRBV7-9|TRBJ2-1|.|.
TGTGCCAGCAGCTCGAGGTTGGATGAGCAGTTCTTC
CASSSRLDEQFF
>TRBV12-3/TRBV12-4|TRBJ1-5|.|.
TGTGCCAGCAGTCCCGACAACCCCAATCAGCCCCAGCATTTT
CASSPDNPNQPQHF
>TRBV7-2|TRBJ2-7|.|.
TGTGCCAGCAGCTTAGTGTCGACGTCCGTAAGGGCCTACGAGCAGTACTTC
CASSLVSTSVRAYEQYF
>TRBV18|TRBJ2-1|.|.
TGTGCCAGCTCACCTACAGGGAAAGGGTGGTCCTACAATGAGCAGTTCTTC
CASSPTGKGWSYNEQFF
>TRBV29-1|TRBJ2-1|few|.
TGCAGCGTCGTAACGACAGGCTGGGGGCAGTTCTTC
CSVVTTGWGQFF